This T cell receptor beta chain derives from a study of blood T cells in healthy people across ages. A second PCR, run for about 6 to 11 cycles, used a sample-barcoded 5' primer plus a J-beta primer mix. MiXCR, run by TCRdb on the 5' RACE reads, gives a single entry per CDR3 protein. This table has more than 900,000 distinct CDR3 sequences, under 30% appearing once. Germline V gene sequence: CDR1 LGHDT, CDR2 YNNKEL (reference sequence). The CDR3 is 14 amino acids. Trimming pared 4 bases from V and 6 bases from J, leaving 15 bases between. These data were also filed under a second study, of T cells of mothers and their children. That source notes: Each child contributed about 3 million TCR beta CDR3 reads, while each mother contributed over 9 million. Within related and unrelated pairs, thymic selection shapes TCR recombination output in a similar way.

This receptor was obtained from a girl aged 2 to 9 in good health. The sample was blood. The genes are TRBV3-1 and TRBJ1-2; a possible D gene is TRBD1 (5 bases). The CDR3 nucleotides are TGTGCCAGCAGCCCTCCGGGGCAACGGGATGGCTACACCTTC. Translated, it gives CASSPPGQRDGYTF.